A selection of T cell receptor beta chains follows, all from one sample in a study of read filtering for tumor transcriptome and immune sequencing. From the reads, TCRdb called clonotypes with MiXCR, one entry per CDR3 protein. Of 75,000 to 90,000 distinct CDR3 sequences detected, around 12% appear once; the ten largest clones hold 15%. The sequencing input was a population of CD138-negative cells sorted from bone marrow. The receptors derive from a donor at least 40 years old with multiple myeloma. The CDR3 runs from the conserved cysteine through the conserved F or W. Fields, in order: clone size, V gene, D gene, J gene, CDR3 protein, CDR3 DNA. A D gene is named only where the DNA matches it firmly. Expanded clones are given a class, and other clones once, few, many or no size at all.

clone size: many
V gene: TRBV6-1
D gene: -
J gene: TRBJ1-1
CDR3 protein: CASTQAGGAYTEAFF
CDR3 DNA: TGTGCCAGCACCCAAGCGGGGGGCGCATACACTGAAGCTTTCTTT

clone size: many
V gene: TRBV10-3
D gene: -
J gene: TRBJ1-6
CDR3 protein: CAISDGTSYNSPLHF
CDR3 DNA: TGTGCCATCAGTGACGGGACATCCTATAATTCACCCCTCCACTTT

clone size: many
V gene: TRBV5-1
D gene: TRBD2
J gene: TRBJ2-1
CDR3 protein: CASGREDGNEQFF
CDR3 DNA: TGCGCCAGCGGACGGGAGGACGGGAATGAGCAGTTCTTC

clone size: many
V gene: TRBV6-6
D gene: TRBD2
J gene: TRBJ2-1
CDR3 protein: CASSPGGDNEQFF
CDR3 DNA: TGTGCCAGCAGTCCGGGGGGGGATAATGAGCAGTTCTTC

clone size: many
V gene: TRBV5-1
D gene: TRBD1
J gene: TRBJ1-1
CDR3 protein: CASSSRQGINTEAFF
CDR3 DNA: TGCGCCAGCAGCTCCCGACAGGGGATAAACACTGAAGCTTTCTTT

clone size: many
V gene: TRBV5-1
D gene: TRBD1
J gene: TRBJ2-3
CDR3 protein: CASSWGQGGRTDTQYF
CDR3 DNA: TGCGCCAGCAGCTGGGGACAGGGCGGAAGAACAGATACGCAGTATTTT

clone size: many
V gene: TRBV6-2/TRBV6-3
D gene: -
J gene: TRBJ1-1
CDR3 protein: CATFRGGSSTEAFF
CDR3 DNA: TGTGCCACCTTTCGGGGAGGGAGTAGTACTGAAGCTTTCTTT

clone size: many
V gene: TRBV2
D gene: -
J gene: TRBJ1-5
CDR3 protein: CASSDESNQPQHF
CDR3 DNA: TGTGCCAGCAGTGATGAGAGCAATCAGCCCCAGCATTTT

clone size: -
V gene: TRBV10-3
D gene: TRBD1
J gene: TRBJ2-6
CDR3 protein: CATGAGGSGANVLTF
CDR3 DNA: TGTGCCACCGGGGCAGGGGGCTCTGGGGCCAACGTCCTGACTTTC

clone size: many
V gene: TRBV20-1
D gene: -
J gene: TRBJ2-6
CDR3 protein: CSARDLGDRDWANVLTF
CDR3 DNA: TGCAGTGCTAGAGATCTAGGGGACCGGGATTGGGCCAACGTCCTGACTTTC

clone size: many
V gene: TRBV5-1
D gene: -
J gene: TRBJ2-2
CDR3 protein: CASSLESGELFF
CDR3 DNA: TGTGCCAGCAGCTTAGAATCCGGGGAGCTGTTTTTT

clone size: many
V gene: TRBV7-8
D gene: TRBD2
J gene: TRBJ2-7
CDR3 protein: CASSTGLAGYEQYF
CDR3 DNA: TGTGCCAGCAGCACGGGACTAGCGGGCTACGAGCAGTACTTC

clone size: many
V gene: TRBV20-1
D gene: -
J gene: TRBJ2-4
CDR3 protein: CSASRGITVAGAKNIQYF
CDR3 DNA: TGCAGTGCTAGTCGAGGCATTACAGTCGCCGGTGCCAAAAACATTCAGTACTTC

clone size: many
V gene: TRBV28
D gene: TRBD1
J gene: TRBJ1-5
CDR3 protein: CASSLWAGGNNQPQHF
CDR3 DNA: TGTGCCAGCAGTTTATGGGCAGGGGGAAACAATCAGCCCCAGCATTTT

clone size: many
V gene: TRBV20-1
D gene: -
J gene: TRBJ2-7
CDR3 protein: CSASERIYEQYF
CDR3 DNA: TGCAGTGCTAGCGAGCGAATCTACGAGCAGTACTTC

clone size: once
V gene: TRBV29-1
D gene: -
J gene: TRBJ1-1
CDR3 protein: CSVVRYMNTEALF
CDR3 DNA: TGCAGCGTTGTTCGTTACATGAACACTGAAGCTCTCTTT

clone size: few
V gene: TRBV5-6
D gene: TRBD1
J gene: TRBJ2-5
CDR3 protein: CASSLEGAWETQYF
CDR3 DNA: TGTGCCAGCAGCTTGGAGGGGGCGTGGGAGACCCAGTACTTC

clone size: many
V gene: TRBV7-6
D gene: -
J gene: TRBJ2-2
CDR3 protein: CASSSRNTGELFF
CDR3 DNA: TGTGCCAGCAGCTCACGTAACACCGGGGAGCTGTTTTTT

clone size: many
V gene: TRBV5-6
D gene: -
J gene: TRBJ1-5
CDR3 protein: CASSLNRGYEIEAQHF
CDR3 DNA: TGTGCCAGCAGCTTAAATAGGGGTTACGAGATTGAAGCCCAGCATTTT

clone size: many
V gene: TRBV27
D gene: TRBD1
J gene: TRBJ2-7
CDR3 protein: CASSFRQGYEQYF
CDR3 DNA: TGTGCCAGCAGTTTCAGACAGGGCTACGAGCAGTACTTC

clone size: many
V gene: TRBV23-1
D gene: -
J gene: TRBJ1-5
CDR3 protein: CASSHPIPDQGHQPQHF
CDR3 DNA: TGCGCCAGCAGTCACCCTATCCCTGACCAAGGACATCAGCCCCAGCATTTT

clone size: many
V gene: TRBV24-1
D gene: -
J gene: TRBJ2-5
CDR3 protein: CATSDGAPETQYF
CDR3 DNA: TGTGCCACCAGCGACGGAGCCCCGGAGACCCAGTACTTC

clone size: few
V gene: TRBV27
D gene: -
J gene: TRBJ2-7
CDR3 protein: CASSLKGIAYEQYF
CDR3 DNA: TGTGCCAGCAGTTTAAAAGGGATAGCCTACGAGCAGTACTTC

clone size: few
V gene: TRBV5-1
D gene: -
J gene: TRBJ2-3
CDR3 protein: CASGNSLAPSDTQYF
CDR3 DNA: TGCGCCAGCGGAAATTCACTAGCTCCTTCGGATACGCAGTATTTT

clone size: -
V gene: TRBV5-1
D gene: -
J gene: TRBJ2-1
CDR3 protein: CASSSGGGSSSYNEQFF
CDR3 DNA: TGCGCCAGCAGCTCTGGGGGGGGCTCCAGCTCCTACAATGAGCAGTTCTTC

clone size: many
V gene: TRBV7-2
D gene: -
J gene: TRBJ2-5
CDR3 protein: CASSFIPGPQETQYF
CDR3 DNA: TGTGCCAGCAGCTTCATCCCGGGACCCCAAGAGACCCAGTACTTC

clone size: many
V gene: TRBV29-1
D gene: -
J gene: TRBJ2-5
CDR3 protein: CSVAWGGETQYF
CDR3 DNA: TGCAGCGTCGCCTGGGGAGGAGAGACCCAGTACTTC

clone size: many
V gene: TRBV29-1
D gene: -
J gene: TRBJ1-2
CDR3 protein: CSVEKSNRMNYGYTF
CDR3 DNA: TGCAGCGTTGAAAAATCGAACAGGATGAACTATGGCTACACCTTC

clone size: many
V gene: TRBV6-2/TRBV6-3
D gene: -
J gene: TRBJ2-1
CDR3 protein: CASSPHSRGSYNEQFF
CDR3 DNA: TGTGCCAGCAGCCCGCACTCCCGCGGGTCCTACAATGAGCAGTTCTTC

clone size: many
V gene: TRBV5-1
D gene: -
J gene: TRBJ1-3
CDR3 protein: CASRPVMGTGNTIYF
CDR3 DNA: TGCGCCAGCCGGCCCGTGATGGGTACTGGAAACACCATATATTTT

clone size: many
V gene: TRBV20-1
D gene: -
J gene: TRBJ2-1
CDR3 protein: CSARSPRVYNEQFF
CDR3 DNA: TGCAGTGCTAGATCACCCAGGGTCTACAATGAGCAGTTCTTC

clone size: many
V gene: TRBV25-1
D gene: TRBD1
J gene: TRBJ2-5
CDR3 protein: CASTPGTGAEDIQETQYF
CDR3 DNA: TGTGCCAGCACCCCCGGGACAGGGGCCGAAGATATCCAAGAGACCCAGTACTTC